A selection of T cell receptor beta chains follows, all from one sample in a study of tumor and adjacent non-tumor tissue in lung cancer. TCRdb processed the multiplex PCR reads anew with MiXCR; each CDR3 protein has one entry. The sample contains 68,000 or so distinct CDR3 sequences, 55% to 75% of which appear only once. Material for sequencing was lung tumor tissue. The receptor set was obtained from a man aged 50-59 years with non-small cell lung cancer. CDR3s include the opening cysteine and the closing phenylalanine or tryptophan. Each record gives: CDR3 DNA, CDR3 protein, clone size, V gene, J gene, D gene. D genes are given only for firm matches. For some rows the clone size is stated as once, few or many, or as a class when expanded; others skip it.

TGCAGCGTTGTATTCACTAGCGGAAGCTGCGAGCAGTACTTC	CSVVFTSGSCEQYF	.	TRBV29-1	TRBJ2-7	TRBD2
TGTGCCACCAGCAGAGATCACCAGGGGGCATTCGAAAAACTGTTTTTT	CATSRDHQGAFEKLFF	few	TRBV15	TRBJ1-4	TRBD1
TGTGCCAGCAGTTTAAAACGGGGGGGTCGGACAGATACGCAGTATTTT	CASSLKRGGRTDTQYF	few	TRBV28	TRBJ2-3	TRBD2
TGCGCCAGCAGCTTGACTAGGATGGGCAATGAGCAGTTCTTC	CASSLTRMGNEQFF	many	TRBV5-1	TRBJ2-1	.
TGTACCAGCAGCTTAGGCACTGTAGGGGGCACTGAAGCTTTCTTC	CTSSLGTVGGTEAFF	.	TRBV11-1	TRBJ1-1	TRBD1
TGCGCCAGCAGCCCAGGAACCTTAGCGGGATCATACAATGAGCAGTTCTTC	CASSPGTLAGSYNEQFF	few	TRBV5-1	TRBJ2-1	TRBD2
TGTGCCAGCAGTTTACAGGCGCAACTAGCCAAAAACATTCAGTACTTC	CASSLQAQLAKNIQYF	many	TRBV12-3/TRBV12-4	TRBJ2-4	.
TGCAGTGCCAAGAGCGGGGAGTGTGAGCAGTACTTC	CSAKSGECEQYF	.	TRBV20-1	TRBJ2-7	TRBD2
TGTGCCAGCAGTTTACCAGAGTACCAAGAGACCCAGTACTTC	CASSLPEYQETQYF	many	TRBV12-3/TRBV12-4	TRBJ2-5	.
TGTGCCAGCAGTCTCCGGGGGGGGTACAATGAGCAGTCCTTC	CASSLRGGYNEQSF	.	TRBV12-3/TRBV12-4	TRBJ2-1	TRBD2
TGCAGCGCGACCCCGCATCAGGGGACCGGAAACACCATATATTTT	CSATPHQGTGNTIYF	.	TRBV29-1	TRBJ1-3	.
TGCGCCAGCATGCAGGGCCCGAACACTGAAGCTTTCTTT	CASMQGPNTEAFF	many	TRBV5-1	TRBJ1-1	.
TGCAGCGTTGCGAGCTATCATGAGCAGTTCTTC	CSVASYHEQFF	many	TRBV29-1	TRBJ2-1	.
TGTGTCACCAGCACCGAGACTAGCGGGAGGAATACCTACAATGAGCAGCTCTTC	CVTSTETSGRNTYNEQLF	.	TRBV15	TRBJ2-1	TRBD2
TGCGGTGCTAGACGGCTAGCCTACAATGAGCAGTTCTTC	CGARRLAYNEQFF	few	TRBV20-1	TRBJ2-1	.
TGTGCCAGCAGCTATCAACTATGGGAGGCCGGGGAACAGTTTTTT	CASSYQLWEAGEQFF	.	TRBV11-2	TRBJ2-2	.
TGTGCCAGCAGCCAAGACGTGGCTCACTATAGCTACACCTTC	CASSQDVAHYSYTF	few	TRBV4-1	TRBJ1-2	.
TGTGCCAGCAGTTCGGAGACAGGGGACCTTTATAATTCACCCCTCCACTTT	CASSSETGDLYNSPLHF	many	TRBV6-5	TRBJ1-6	TRBD1
TGTGCCAGCAGTTACATCGAACAGGGGGTCCACGAACAGTACTTC	CASSYIEQGVHEQYF	once	TRBV6-5	TRBJ2-7	TRBD1
TGTACCAGCAGCCCTCTTTGGAGGACAGACAATGAGCAGTTCTTC	CTSSPLWRTDNEQFF	.	TRBV7-9	TRBJ2-1	.
TGTAGTGCCACTAGCGGGGAGACCGTGGATAAGGAGCTCTTC	CSATSGETVDKELF	.	TRBV20-1	TRBJ2-1	TRBD2
TGCGCCAGCAGCCCAGGGCAGGGGGCAAGCCGGAGGGCCTCCTACAATGAGCAGTTCTTC	CASSPGQGASRRASYNEQFF	few	TRBV5-1	TRBJ2-1	TRBD1
TGTGCCAGCACCCCAGGGGGGTTAGAGACCCAGTACTTC	CASTPGGLETQYF	.	TRBV14	TRBJ2-5	.
TGTGCCAGCAGCCCCCCGGGACCCCCTCTTGGGGCCGGGGAGCCGTTTTTT	CASSPPGPPLGAGEPFF	.	TRBV11-2	TRBJ2-2	.
TGTGACGGCAGCTTGGGGGGAGGGCCGAATTCTGGGGTCAACGTCCTGACTTTC	CDGSLGGGPNSGVNVLTF	.	TRBV5-4	TRBJ2-6	TRBD2
TGCAGCGTTGTATCATGGGGACAGGGGGCCTACGAGCAGTACTTC	CSVVSWGQGAYEQYF	.	TRBV29-1	TRBJ2-7	TRBD1
TGTGCCAGCACTCCCCGAGCTAGCGGGGACAATGGGCAGTTCTTC	CASTPRASGDNGQFF	.	TRBV6-2/TRBV6-3	TRBJ2-1	TRBD2
TGTGCCACCAGTGACGGGGGGCGGGGTGAGCAGTTCTTC	CATSDGGRGEQFF	.	TRBV24-1	TRBJ2-1	.
TGTGCCAGCAGTTCGGTGATCGGGGAAAAATTGTTTTTT	CASSSVIGEKLFF	once	TRBV6-1	TRBJ1-4	.
TGTGCCAGCAGCTTAGCGGGCAGCACTAATGGCTACACCTTC	CASSLAGSTNGYTF	few	TRBV7-8	TRBJ1-2	.
TGCGCCAGCAGCTTGGATGGGGATGCCTATGGCTACACCTTC	CASSLDGDAYGYTF	many	TRBV5-1	TRBJ1-2	.
TGCACCAGTCAAGCCACAACTAATGAAAAACTGTTTTTT	CTSQATTNEKLFF	once	TRBV10-1	TRBJ1-4	.
TGTGCAAGTTCCGTAAGGGGGACCGACAATGAGCACTTCTTC	CASSVRGTDNEHFF	.	TRBV19	TRBJ2-1	.
TGTGCCAGCAGCGCACTAGCGGGAGGGCCCAATGAGCAGTTCTTC	CASSALAGGPNEQFF	many	TRBV2	TRBJ2-1	TRBD2
TGTGCCAGCGGGCAACAGGGACCCTACAAGCGGTACTTC	CASGQQGPYKRYF	.	TRBV10-2	TRBJ2-7	.
TGTGCCAGCAGCGCGGGACAGGGTCTTTACGGCTACACCTTC	CASSAGQGLYGYTF	.	TRBV9	TRBJ1-2	TRBD1
TGCAGTGCCGACGACAGAACCTACGAGCAGTACTTC	CSADDRTYEQYF	many	TRBV20-1	TRBJ2-7	.
TGCGCCAGCAATACCCCGGGACGGAATTTGTGGAATCAGCCCCAGCATTTT	CASNTPGRNLWNQPQHF	once	TRBV6-1	TRBJ1-5	.
TGTGCCAGCAACCCAGGGATTAACGGGTTTGCAGATACGCAGTATTTT	CASNPGINGFADTQYF	.	TRBV11-3	TRBJ2-3	.
TGCAGCGCAACGACAGGGATCGAGCAGTACTTC	CSATTGIEQYF	.	TRBV29-1	TRBJ2-7	TRBD1
TGTGCCAGCAGTTTTAACAGGGCCTCCTACAATGAGCAGTTCTTC	CASSFNRASYNEQFF	.	TRBV2	TRBJ2-1	.
TGCAGCGTTGAACGGACAGGGCAAAACATTCAGTATTTC	CSVERTGQNIQYF	once	TRBV29-1	TRBJ2-4	TRBD1
TGTGTCAGCAGCTCCCAGGGGGGGAGCTACTACGAGCAGTACTTC	CVSSSQGGSYYEQYF	.	TRBV11-2	TRBJ2-7	.
TGCAGTGCTTACCGGGCCCCTCAAGAGACCCAGTACTTC	CSAYRAPQETQYF	few	TRBV20-1	TRBJ2-5	.
TGCGCCAGCAGCAGGGACAGTGGCTACGAGCAGTACTTC	CASSRDSGYEQYF	few	TRBV5-1	TRBJ2-7	TRBD1
TGTGCCACACGCGGACAGGGTGGGGAGACCCAGTTCTTC	CATRGQGGETQFF	.	TRBV11-1	TRBJ2-1	TRBD1
TGTGCCAGGAGCCAAGTGGTCACTGCTAGGTATAGCACAGATACGCAGTATTTT	CARSQVVTARYSTDTQYF	.	TRBV4-2	TRBJ2-3	.
TGTGCCAGCAGTTACTCCCTAGTGGGGCTGAACACCGTGGAGCTGTTTTTT	CASSYSLVGLNTVELFF	.	TRBV6-5	TRBJ2-2	.
TGCAGCGTTATAACCCCGGGCTCCTACGAGCGTTACTTC	CSVITPGSYERYF	.	TRBV29-1	TRBJ2-7	.
TGTGCTAGCCTACAGGGGGCGGGGGCTGAAGCTTTCTTT	CASLQGAGAEAFF	.	TRBV6-6	TRBJ1-1	TRBD1
TGCAGTGCTGGGGGACGGCAGCCCTCCTACGAGCAGTACTTC	CSAGGRQPSYEQYF	.	TRBV20-1	TRBJ2-7	.
TGCAGCGTTGAGGGGGGAGGGCCCGCAGATACGCAGTATTTT	CSVEGGGPADTQYF	many	TRBV29-1	TRBJ2-3	TRBD2
TGTGCCAGCAGTTTGCCCCTCACAGGGGGAAAAGCTTTCTTT	CASSLPLTGGKAFF	few	TRBV28	TRBJ1-1	TRBD1